The clone carrying this T cell receptor beta chain turned up a few times. Its antigen is not known. The J segment lost 0 bases and the V segment lost 1 base, leaving 4 bases of the junction unmatched. Looked up from germline, CDR1 is LGHNA and CDR2 is YNFKEQ. The CDR3 runs to 16 residues. The record originates from a study of CD8 T cells in ankylosing spondylitis. Via MiXCR, TCRdb re-called the 5' RACE reads, giving one row per CDR3 protein. The table records under 550,000 distinct CDR3 sequences, more than 25% of them present only once. Findings and limits, study-wide: Seemingly characteristic of ankylosing spondylitis blood was a TCR beta motif consisting of eight highly homologous variants.

The chain carries TRBV4-2 and TRBJ2-5, with 8 bases identical to TRBD2. Sequencing used blood, either unsorted or a sorted T cell fraction (not recorded which). This TCR came from a male donor with ankylosing spondylitis. The CDR3 sequence is CASSQGGLEYQETQYF. CDR3 nucleotide sequence: TGTGCCAGCAGCCAAGGGGGACTAGAATACCAAGAGACCCAGTACTTC.